Shown below are 13 T cell receptor beta chains from a single sample sequenced in a study of cytomegalovirus exposure and HLA in healthy donors. 13 Jbeta primers and 60 Vbeta primers were used for the PCR. Using immunoSEQ multiplex PCR, the repertoire was profiled, and TCRdb retains in-frame clones only, with some absent. The repertoire holds some 170,000 clones, with 70% to 85% as singletons. The sequenced sample consisted of PBMCs. All receptors derive from a woman aged 25 to 39 in good health and CMV-seronegative.

The chain joins TRBV5-6 to TRBJ2-7; D possibly corresponds to TRBD2 (6 bases). Germline lookup yields CDR1 SGHDT and CDR2 YYEEEE. V was shortened by 3 bases and J by 2 bases, with 15 bases between the two germline ends. This CDR3 has 15 residues. Here the CDR3 reads CASSWRGIGTYEQYF. The DNA of the CDR3 is TGTGCCAGCAGCTGGCGGGGAATCGGTACCTACGAGCAGTACTTC.

This chain connects TRBV6-1 to TRBJ1-2; 10 bases are shared with TRBD1. Germline lookup yields CDR1 MNHNS and CDR2 SASEGT. With V trimmed by 1 base and J by 4 bases, 3 bases remained unmatched. CDR3 length: 15 residues. DNA of the CDR3: TGTGCCAGCAGTGAAGAGGACAGGGGGATCTATGGCTACACCTTC. It is translated as CASSEEDRGIYGYTF.

This clone was recorded only once. This sample also contains other DNA sequences that code for the same CDR3. The chain links TRBV5-1 to TRBJ1-1; 9 positions match TRBD1. CDR3 length equals 14 residues. The J segment lost 7 bases and the V segment lost 4 bases, leaving 8 bases of the junction unmatched. Germline V gene data show CDR1 as SGHRS and CDR2 as YFSETQ. CDR3 residues: CASSLSGTGFEAFF. The CDR3 coding sequence is TGCGCCAGCAGCCTGAGTGGGACAGGGTTTGAAGCTTTCTTT. Full variable domain (missing parts from reference TRBV5-1 and TRBJ1-1): KAGVTQTPRYLIKTRGQQVTLSCSPISGHRSVSWYQQTPGQGLQFLFEYFSETQRNKGNFPGRFSGRQFSNSRSEMNVSTLELGDSALYLCASSLSGTGFEAFFGQGTRLTVV.

V is TRBV5-1 and J is TRBJ1-1; possibly TRBD1 for D (5 bases). The V gene lost 4 bases and the J gene lost 4 bases, with 17 bases spanning the gap. The V gene's germline CDR1 is SGHRS and CDR2 YFSETQ. This CDR3 is 15 amino acids long. Here the CDR3 reads CASSATYQGGTEAFF. DNA for the CDR3: TGCGCCAGCAGCGCTACCTACCAGGGTGGCACTGAAGCTTTCTTT.

The rearrangement uses TRBV11-2 and TRBJ2-5; 15 positions agree with TRBD2. The CDR3 has 18 amino acids. Trimming took 4 bases from V and 0 from J; bases not matched to a gene: 6. Per the germline V gene, CDR1 is SGHAT and CDR2 is FQNNGV. The CDR3 DNA reads TGTGCCAGCAGCTCGGGACTAGCGGGAGGATTGTACCAAGAGACCCAGTACTTC. Protein sequence: CASSSGLAGGLYQETQYF.

V is TRBV7-3 and J is TRBJ2-3; TRBD2 matches 11 bases. Germline V gene sequence: CDR1 SGHTA, CDR2 FQGTGA. V lost 2 bases to trimming and J lost 1 base; unmatched junction nucleotides: 5. This CDR3 comprises 17 residues. The CDR3 protein is CASSLGLLAGGTDTQYF. CDR3 nucleotide sequence: TGTGCCAGCAGCTTAGGTCTACTAGCGGGGGGCACAGATACGCAGTATTTT.

V usage is TRBV29-1 and J usage is TRBJ1-1, with 9 bases that match TRBD1. Germline CDR1 SQVTM, CDR2 ANQGSEA. The CDR3 spans 12 residues. With V trimmed by 3 bases and J by 7 bases, 3 bases remained unmatched. In DNA, the CDR3 is TGCAGCGTTGAGACAGGGGGGTATGAAGCTTTCTTT. This sequence encodes CSVETGGYEAFF.

The genes are TRBV6-1 and TRBJ1-2; D call uncertain. This CDR3 has 16 residues. Germline V gene data show CDR1 as MNHNS and CDR2 as SASEGT. Deletions cut 0 bases from V and 3 bases from J, with 14 bases between. The CDR3 nucleotides are TGTGCCAGCAGTGAAGCGCGTCGGGGTCTCTACTATGGCTACACCTTC. Residues: CASSEARRGLYYGYTF.

This chain connects TRBV4-1 to TRBJ2-1; TRBD2 aligns across 8 bases. Germline trimming cut 2 bases from V and 7 bases from J; bases unmatched to any gene: 7. This CDR3 has 15 amino acids. Germline V gene data show CDR1 as MGHRA and CDR2 as YSYEKL. CDR3 protein: CASSQSSGTSNEQFF. CDR3 coding DNA: TGCGCCAGCAGCCAATCCTCCGGGACTAGTAATGAGCAGTTCTTC.

The chain is built from TRBV4-2 and TRBJ1-5; possibly TRBD1 for D (6 bases). V lost 3 bases, J lost 4 bases, and 10 bases lay in between. CDR3 length equals 14 residues. CDR1 and CDR2 (germline): LGHNA, YNFKEQ. CDR3 coding DNA: TGTGCCAGCAGCCAGACAGGTCCGAATCAGCCCCAGCATTTT. Translated: CASSQTGPNQPQHF.

The V and J genes are TRBV5-4 and TRBJ2-7; D not certain. Trimming cost V 4 bases and J 7 bases, with 9 bases left between them. Germline V gene sequence: CDR1 SGHNT, CDR2 YYREEE (reference sequence). CDR3 length equals 11 residues. In DNA, the CDR3 is TGTGCCAGCAGCGCTACGGGTGAGCAGTACTTC. This sequence encodes CASSATGEQYF.

The genes are TRBV5-4 and TRBJ2-2; TRBD2 might be the D (7 bases). This CDR3 comprises 15 residues. The V end lost 4 bases, the J end lost 5 bases, and 15 bases lay between the germline ends. The germline gives CDR1 SGHNT, CDR2 YYREEE (reference sequence). CDR3 sequence (DNA): TGTGCCAGCAGCCTGGGGGCGGGAGTAACCGGGGAGCTGTTTTTT. As protein: CASSLGAGVTGELFF.

The chain is built from TRBV29-1 and TRBJ1-2, with unresolved D. This CDR3 contains 11 residues. V was shortened by 3 bases and J by 4 bases, with 6 bases between the two germline ends. The V gene's germline CDR1 is SQVTM and CDR2 ANQGSEA. Here the CDR3 DNA reads TGCAGCGTTGACACACGCTATGGCTACACCTTC. Translated: CSVDTRYGYTF.